The rows below give T cell receptor beta chains drawn from one sample of a study of blood T cell repertoires in COVID-19. TCRdb's table, derived via immunoSEQ multiplex PCR, lists solely in-frame clones and lacks some. The sample holds 40,000 to 55,000 clones, under 90% seen once. The sample taken for sequencing was peripheral blood. The receptors shown here come from a woman aged 65 to 85 with acute or convalescent COVID-19. CDR3s include the opening cysteine and the closing phenylalanine or tryptophan. Each record gives: V gene, CDR3 protein.

TRBV30 | CAWGGEAYTGELFF
TRBV14 | CASSTASGRSTEAFF
TRBV30 | CACRFRDSNEKLFF
TRBV10-3 | CAISADRGGNTGELFF
TRBV7-2 | CASSQIVNEQYF
TRBV27 | CASSPRGRYEQYF
TRBV6-5 | CASSRQGRGRYGYTF
TRBV7-2 | CASSLGTSADTQYF
TRBV10-2 | CASSEGRGSSYEQYF
TRBV30 | CAWSVGGVAGAYEQYF
TRBV2 | CASSDQGFNEQFF
TRBV6-1 | CASSGEGAVNTGELFF
TRBV30 | CAWSVSRGEAFF
TRBV6-4 | CASSQTGGARGYTF
TRBV29-1 | CSVGYGSGNTIYF
TRBV5-1 | CASSLAGQNTEAFF
TRBV3-1/TRBV3-2 | CASSPSGNTGELFF
TRBV6-2/TRBV6-3 | CASSLGTGGSQPQHF
TRBV30 | CAWKWGATGGYTF
TRBV24-1 | CATSDNTGLFGGELFF
TRBV7-2 | CASSLNRYSYEQYF
TRBV12-5 | CASGFLPTGPGDSPLHF